Below, 26 T cell receptor beta chains from the same sample are listed, as sequenced in a study of T cell repertoires in cytomegalovirus infection. Antigens for these TCRs are unknown. TCRdb reprocessed the reads via MiXCR and lists one record per CDR3 protein. Of some 920,000 distinct CDR3 sequences listed, around 29% are singletons. Sequences were derived from cultured CD8+ T cells from PBMCs, sampled from culture after CMV antigen stimulation. Receptors originate from a human donor in good health (CMV status not recorded). Some clones in this sample may be carry-over from other donors' samples.

The genes are TRBV5-6 and TRBJ1-1; D gene unclear. V lost 4 bases and J 1 base, leaving 17 bases between the germline ends. The CDR3 covers 16 residues. CDR1 is SGHDT and CDR2 is YYEEEE in the germline V gene. CDR3 nucleotides: TGTGCCAGCAGCGACTCATCCAGCAGAAAGAACACTGAAGCTTTCTTT. This encodes CASSDSSSRKNTEAFF.

The V gene is TRBV5-6, the J gene TRBJ2-1; TRBD2 matches 8 bases. Germline-derived CDR1 and CDR2 are SGHDT and YYEEEE. The V gene end was trimmed by 4 bases and the J gene end by 3 bases; junction bases not matched to a gene: 3. The CDR3 has 14 residues. For the CDR3, the DNA is TGTGCCAGCAGCCCGGGGGGGAACTACAATGAGCAGTTCTTC. Translation gives CASSPGGNYNEQFF.

This clonotype was seen more than once but under ten times. CDR3 residues: CASSYSADNYGYTF. CDR3 sequence (DNA): TGTGCCAGCAGTTACTCGGCGGATAACTATGGCTACACCTTC. The genes are TRBV6-5 and TRBJ1-2; no clear D. The CDR3 spans 14 residues. Germline CDR1 is MNHEY and CDR2 is SVGAGI. Trimming pared 0 bases from V and 1 base from J, leaving 6 bases between.

This clonotype occurred a few times. The J gene is TRBJ1-6, the V gene TRBV7-2, with 8 bases matching TRBD1. This CDR3 contains 17 residues. V gave up 4 bases and J gave up 0 bases; unmatched junction bases: 5. In germline, CDR1 is SGHTA, CDR2 FQGNSA. CDR3 amino acids: CASSWDRRSSYNSPLHF. DNA of the CDR3: TGTGCCAGCAGCTGGGACAGGCGAAGCTCCTATAATTCACCCCTCCACTTT.

This clonotype turned up a few times. This chain joins TRBV4-1 and TRBJ2-7; possibly TRBD1 for D (6 bases). The CDR3 is made up of 16 amino acids. Germline-derived CDR1 and CDR2 are MGHRA and YSYEKL. V dropped 0 bases and J dropped 4 bases, with 16 bases sitting between them. In DNA form, the CDR3 reads TGCGCCAGCAGCCAAGATTTTGCAGGGGCTAATTACGAGCAGTACTTC. Encoded protein: CASSQDFAGANYEQYF.

This clonotype was counted between two and nine times. The CDR3 loop is CASSSRSGQPQHF. CDR3 sequence (DNA): TGTGCCAGCAGCTCCCGTTCGGGTCAGCCCCAGCATTTT. V gene TRBV12-3 or TRBV12-4 combines with J gene TRBJ1-5, with D hard to call. The ends were cut back, 6 bases at V and 6 bases at J, with 12 bases in the middle. CDR3 size: 13 residues.

This clonotype has more than one count but fewer than ten. Written as DNA, the CDR3 is TGTGCCAGCAGTTACAGTCAGGTCAGGGAGCAGTTCTTC. Its translation: CASSYSQVREQFF. The J gene is TRBJ2-1, the V gene TRBV6-2 or TRBV6-3, with no clear D. In germline, CDR1 is MNHEY, CDR2 SVGEGT. The CDR3 is made up of 13 amino acids. Trimming stripped 2 bases from V and 10 bases from J, with 12 bases between.

This clonotype was recorded many times. The rearrangement joins TRBV7-6 to TRBJ2-3; 11 nucleotides align to TRBD2. The CDR3 runs 17 residues. The J segment lost 1 base and the V segment lost 3 bases, leaving 6 bases of the junction unmatched. The germline V gene has CDR1 SGHVS and CDR2 FNYEAQ. The CDR3 spells CASSLGLAEVGTDTQYF. CDR3 coding DNA: TGTGCCAGCAGCTTGGGACTAGCGGAGGTTGGCACAGATACGCAGTATTTT.

This clonotype was detected a few times. Written as DNA, the CDR3 is TGTGCCAGCAGCGTTGGGACTAGCAGTCAAGAGACCCAGTACTTC. It translates to CASSVGTSSQETQYF. The chain couples TRBV9 to TRBJ2-5, with TRBD2 identical over 9 bases. This CDR3 is built from 15 residues. V was clipped by 2 bases and J by 2 bases; unmatched bases: 4. Germline V gene data show CDR1 as SGDLS and CDR2 as YYNGEE.

As regards this clonotype: A single base separates this from a much larger clone, so it may be a read error. V and J are TRBV7-8 and TRBJ2-3; 10 bases match TRBD2. Germline loops: CDR1 SGHVS, CDR2 FQNEAQ. The V segment lost 1 base and the J segment 6 bases; nucleotides outside the gene matches: 7. The CDR3 consists of 16 residues. Here the CDR3 reads CASSLVVAGGGDTQYF. Here the CDR3 DNA reads TGTGCCAGCAGCTTAGTGGTAGCGGGGGGCGGGGATACGCAGTATTTT.

The gene calls are TRBV7-9 and TRBJ2-5; 11 nucleotides line up with TRBD2. The CDR3 extends over 16 amino acids. Per the germline V gene, CDR1 is SEHNR and CDR2 is FQNEAQ (reference sequence). The ends lost 4 bases at V and 2 bases at J; junction bases unmatched: 6. The CDR3 protein is CASSSPTSGVQETQYF. Here the CDR3 DNA reads TGTGCCAGCAGCTCCCCGACTAGCGGGGTACAAGAGACCCAGTACTTC.

With regard to this clonotype: With a much larger clone just one base away, this may be a read error. The chain carries TRBV4-2 and TRBJ2-1, with 12 bases matching TRBD2. This CDR3 spans 18 amino acids. Looked up from germline, CDR1 is LGHNA and CDR2 is YNFKEQ. DNA for the CDR3: TGTGTCAGCAGCCACCCTCTAACTCTAGCGGGGGGGCCTAATGAGCAGTTCTTC. Translation: CVSSHPLTLAGGPNEQFF.

The chain links TRBV12-3 or TRBV12-4 to TRBJ2-1; no definite D call. The CDR3 is 14 amino acids. Trimming shortened V by 5 bases and J by 8 bases, and 16 bases separated the two germline ends. Written as DNA, the CDR3 is TGTGCCAGCAGTATAGATGGACGGCTGGATGAGCAGTTCTTC. Its translation: CASSIDGRLDEQFF.

This clonotype was observed a handful of times. The V and J genes are TRBV7-9 and TRBJ1-4; tentatively, D is TRBD1 (5 bases). This CDR3 region has 12 residues. Germline V lookup: CDR1 SEHNR, CDR2 FQNEAQ (reference sequence). V was clipped by 6 bases and J by 7 bases, with 9 bases between them. The CDR3 DNA is TGTGCCAGCAGGGGGCGGCTTGAAAAACTGTTTTTT. Translating it yields CASRGRLEKLFF.

There are a few counts of this clonotype. This chain joins TRBV5-1 and TRBJ2-7; D unresolved. The CDR3 extends over 14 amino acids. Germline values: CDR1 SGHRS, CDR2 YFSETQ. Trimming left V 1 base short and J 5 bases short, with 13 bases between. The CDR3 reads CASSLNGGFNEQYF. The CDR3 region has the DNA TGCGCCAGCAGCTTGAATGGTGGTTTTAACGAGCAGTACTTC.

The chain links TRBV24-1 to TRBJ2-3, with 7 bases aligning to TRBD2. V trimming: 3 bases; J trimming: 2 bases; junction bases outside the gene matches: 1. Per germline, CDR1 KGHDR and CDR2 SFDVKD. The CDR3 has 14 amino acids. The CDR3 nucleotides read TGTGCCACCAGTGATGGGGGGGACACAGATACGCAGTATTTT. Encoded protein: CATSDGGDTDTQYF.

The chain has TRBV5-1 and TRBJ2-1, with 8 bases fitting TRBD2. Per germline, CDR1 SGHRS and CDR2 YFSETQ. V dropped 0 bases and J dropped 6; count of bases not matched to a gene: 5. The CDR3 length is 15 residues. The CDR3 spells CASSLEGAGGNEQFF. The CDR3 DNA is TGCGCCAGCAGCTTGGAAGGCGCGGGAGGCAATGAGCAGTTCTTC.

This clonotype was recorded only once. The CDR3 sequence is CATTPLSGAIDTQYF. CDR3 coding DNA: TGTGCCACCACCCCTCTTAGCGGGGCGATAGATACGCAGTATTTT. V gene TRBV15 combines with J gene TRBJ2-3, with TRBD2 matching over 8 bases. The germline CDR1 and CDR2 sequences are LNHNV and YYDKDF (reference sequence). V lost 7 bases and J lost 5; bases outside the gene matches: 11. The length of the CDR3 is 15 residues.

With regard to this clonotype: One end of the junction varies from germline; a read error may be responsible. The chain employs TRBV6-5 and TRBJ1-2; D is unclear. CDR3 length: 15 residues. CDR1 MNHEY and CDR2 SVGAGI come from the germline V gene. The CDR3 DNA reads as TGTGCCAACAGTTACTCGATTGACGGGTCCTATGGCTACACCTTC. Translation: CANSYSIDGSYGYTF.

This clonotype was counted between two and nine times. The chain employs TRBV12-3 or TRBV12-4 and TRBJ2-5; weak D call: TRBD1 (6 bases). This CDR3 spans 16 amino acids. Trimming left V 4 bases short and J 5 bases short, with 20 bases between. The CDR3 sequence is CASSSIEFITGETQYF. The DNA of the CDR3 is TGTGCCAGCAGTTCCATTGAATTCATCACAGGGGAGACCCAGTACTTC.

The rearrangement joins TRBV6-8 to TRBJ1-6, with D unclear. Deletions cut 4 bases from V and 14 bases from J, with 18 bases between. The CDR3 totals 14 residues. Germline V gene lookup returns CDR1 MNHGY and CDR2 SAAAGT. The CDR3 region is CASSSSGPDLTLHF. CDR3 nucleotide sequence: TGTGCCAGCAGTTCGTCCGGACCTGATCTTACCCTCCACTTT.

J is TRBJ1-3 and V is TRBV12-5; 7 positions agree with TRBD1. The CDR3 is made up of 20 amino acids. Trimming removed 3 bases from V and 1 base from J; junction bases left unmatched: 18. CDR1 and CDR2 from the germline V gene are LGHNT and FRNRAP. The CDR3 nucleotides read TGTGCTAGTGGTTTCTACTTGGAAAGACAGGGCATCGATTCTGGAAACACCATATATTTT. The encoded protein is CASGFYLERQGIDSGNTIYF. The full variable domain, with the rest looked up from reference TRBV12-5 and TRBJ1-3, is DARVTQTPRHKVTEMGQEVTMRCQPILGHNTVFWYRQTMMQGLELLAYFRNRAPLDDSGMPKDRFSAEMPDATLATLKIQPSEPRDSAVYFCASGFYLERQGIDSGNTIYFGEGSWLTVV.

This chain links TRBV10-2 with TRBJ2-3; D is possibly TRBD1 or TRBD2 (6 bases each). Germline V CDR1 and CDR2: WSHSY, SAAADI. The CDR3 totals 16 residues. The V gene lost 0 bases and the J gene lost 1 base, with 11 bases spanning the gap. The CDR3 nucleotides read TGCGCCAGCAGTGAGTCGGGCCGGGGGCGCACAGATACGCAGTATTTT. Protein product: CASSESGRGRTDTQYF.

This clonotype has a count of ten or more. The V and J genes are TRBV7-2 and TRBJ2-2; D gene uncertain. The CDR3 has 12 residues. V was cut by 5 bases and J by 10 bases, with 11 bases left in between. CDR1 and CDR2 from the germline V gene are SGHTA and FQGNSA. CDR3 loop: CASSTIPPELFF. CDR3 DNA: TGTGCCAGCAGCACAATACCACCGGAGCTGTTTTTT.

This clonotype has only a few counts. This chain links TRBV28 with TRBJ2-7; 7 bases are a match to TRBD1. Germline V lookup: CDR1 MDHEN, CDR2 SYDVKM. V was clipped by 6 bases and J by 2 bases; unmatched bases: 13. The CDR3 runs 16 residues. The CDR3: CASSPTVTGEPYEQYV. CDR3 nucleotide sequence: TGTGCCAGCAGCCCTACCGTAACAGGGGAACCCTACGAGCAGTACGTC.

The chain is built from TRBV9 and TRBJ2-1; tentatively, D is TRBD1 or TRBD2 (5 bases each). The V end lost 0 bases, the J end lost 4 bases, and 11 bases lay between the germline ends. This CDR3 has 15 amino acids. Germline assignment: CDR1 SGDLS and CDR2 YYNGEE. The CDR3 nucleotides are TGTGCCAGCAGCGTAGAGGGACCCCGATACAATGAGCAGTTCTTC. It encodes CASSVEGPRYNEQFF.